The 32 T cell receptor beta chains below were found in one sample sequenced in a study of cytomegalovirus exposure and HLA in healthy donors. PCR employed 60 Vbeta and 13 Jbeta primers. Generated by immunoSEQ multiplex PCR, the TCRdb table keeps only in-frame clones and is missing some. Among approximately 190,000 clones, over 70% were seen once, and the ten largest hold 1% to 1.5%. The specimen was PBMCs. These receptor sequences come from a man in his thirties or forties in good health and CMV-seronegative.

This clone occurred a few times. This chain joins TRBV28 and TRBJ2-3, with D maybe TRBD2 (6 bases). This CDR3 contains 14 residues. The germline V and J ends were trimmed by 2 bases and 4 bases, with 10 bases remaining between them. Germline V gene sequence: CDR1 MDHEN, CDR2 SYDVKM. CDR3 protein: CASSLRRDSDTQYF. CDR3 sequence (DNA): TGTGCCAGCAGTTTACGCCGGGACTCAGATACGCAGTATTTT.

The rearrangement uses TRBV7-2 and TRBJ1-1; D remains ambiguous. Trimming pared 5 bases from V and 11 bases from J, leaving 15 bases between. In germline, CDR1 is SGHTA, CDR2 FQGNSA. The CDR3 sequence is 12 residues long. CDR3 residues: CASSPTSKEAFF. The CDR3 coding sequence is TGTGCCAGCAGCCCAACTAGTAAGGAGGCTTTCTTT.

A note on this clone: One junction end disagrees with the germline gene, perhaps due to a read error. This chain links TRBV6-6 with TRBJ1-3; D unclear. CDR1 MNHNY and CDR2 SVGAGI come from the germline V gene (reference sequence). The CDR3 consists of 14 residues. CDR3 amino acids: CASSYSGSGNTIYF. CDR3 bases: TGTGCCAGCAGTTACAGTGGCTCTGGCAACACCATATATTTT.

This chain links TRBV6-5 with TRBJ2-5; no definite D call. The DNA end is more similar to TRBJ2-7, so the J call may be wrong. From germline, CDR1 is MNHEY and CDR2 SVGAGI. The CDR3 extends over 8 amino acids. The CDR3: CRCYEQYF. The CDR3 DNA reads as TGTCGATGCTACGAGCAGTACTTC.

This sequence joins TRBV7-2 and TRBJ2-1, with D maybe TRBD2 (6 bases). This CDR3 region has 17 residues. V was clipped by 4 bases and J by 9 bases, with 25 bases between them. Germline assignment: CDR1 SGHTA and CDR2 FQGNSA. CDR3 sequence reads: CASSYRMTSGYASEQFF. CDR3 DNA: TGTGCCAGCAGCTACCGAATGACTAGTGGCTACGCGAGTGAGCAGTTCTTC.

V usage is TRBV19 and J usage is TRBJ2-1, with 12 bases fitting TRBD2. Germline V CDR1 and CDR2: LNHDA, SQIVND (reference sequence). Unmatched junction bases numbered 14, after V lost 9 bases and J lost 8 bases. CDR3 size: 16 residues. Here the CDR3 DNA reads TGTGCCAGCACCGGACTAGCGGGACGGGGAGGGGATGAGCAGTTCTTC. It yields the protein CASTGLAGRGGDEQFF. Together with reference TRBV19 and TRBJ2-1, the CDR3 gives the full variable domain: DGGITQSPKYLFRKEGQNVTLSCEQNLNHDAMYWYRQDPGQGLRLIYYSQIVNDFQKGDIAEGYSVSREKKESFPLTVTSAQKNPTAFYLCASTGLAGRGGDEQFFGPGTRLTVL.

This clone was detected only a few times. The rearrangement links TRBV21-1 to TRBJ2-3; the table calls TRBD1, which could not be checked here. TRBV21-1 is tagged as a pseudogene. The CDR3 length is 12 residues. The CDR3 region has the DNA TGTGCCAGCAGCACCAGGGGAGATACGCAGTATTTT. Amino acid sequence: CASSTRGDTQYF.

This chain uses TRBV5-4 with TRBJ2-3; TRBD1 matches at 7 bases. The CDR3 runs 16 residues. Trimming removed 4 bases from V and 5 bases from J; junction bases left unmatched: 13. Germline CDR1 reads SGHNT; CDR2 reads YYREEE (reference sequence). The CDR3 region has the DNA TGTGCCAGCAGCCCCCGGACAGGCGGGTCCAGAGATACGCAGTATTTT. Its translation is CASSPRTGGSRDTQYF. Full variable domain (outside the CDR3, taken from reference TRBV5-4 and TRBJ2-3): ETGVTQSPTHLIKTRGQQVTLRCSSQSGHNTVSWYQQALGQGPQFIFQYYREEENGRGNFPPRFSGLQFPNYSSELNVNALELDDSALYLCASSPRTGGSRDTQYFGPGTRLTVL.

The chain carries TRBV5-4 and TRBJ2-3, with 7 bases identical to TRBD2. There are 16 residues in the CDR3. The V gene's germline CDR1 is SGHNT and CDR2 YYREEE (reference sequence). J gave up 3 bases and V 3 bases, and 10 bases lay outside the gene matches. The CDR3 loop reads CASSSGWGGRTDTQYF. Written as DNA, the CDR3 is TGTGCCAGCAGCTCAGGGTGGGGAGGGAGGACAGATACGCAGTATTTT.

Regarding this clone: A junction boundary mismatches the germline segment, possibly from a read error. The chain combines TRBV7-9 with TRBJ1-1; D may be TRBD1 (6 bases). The CDR3 runs 15 residues. From germline, CDR1 is SEHNR and CDR2 FQNEAQ (reference sequence). CDR3 amino acids: CSSSFVGQLNTEAFF. Written as DNA, the CDR3 is TGTTCCAGCAGCTTTGTAGGACAGCTGAACACTGAAGCTTTCTTT.

The genes are TRBV6-5 and TRBJ1-1; D is undetermined. V was clipped by 0 bases and J by 0 bases, with 11 bases between them. This CDR3 has 16 residues. The germline V gene has CDR1 MNHEY and CDR2 SVGAGI. In DNA, the CDR3 is TGTGCCAGCAGTTACTCTCCGGGGAGCATGAACACTGAAGCTTTCTTT. Protein: CASSYSPGSMNTEAFF.

J is TRBJ1-2 and V is TRBV6-6; no reliable D call. Trimming left V 10 bases short and J 0 bases short, with 12 bases between. The CDR3 has 13 amino acids. Germline V gene lookup returns CDR1 MNHNY and CDR2 SVGAGI (reference sequence). The CDR3 spells CATSPGANYGYTF. The CDR3, as DNA: TGTGCCACCTCTCCGGGTGCTAACTATGGCTACACCTTC.

The chain uses TRBV28 and TRBJ1-2, with 7 bases that match TRBD1. The V and J ends lost 2 bases and 5 bases, in that order; junction bases with no gene match: 5. The germline gives CDR1 MDHEN, CDR2 SYDVKM. CDR3 size: 14 residues. In DNA, the CDR3 is TGTGCCAGCAGTTTAAGAAGGGGGCAATATGGCTACACCTTC. Translating it yields CASSLRRGQYGYTF.

Of note for this clone: This sample also contains other DNA sequences that code for the same CDR3. This chain uses TRBV19 with TRBJ2-5; 7 bases are a match to TRBD1. The CDR3 extends over 13 amino acids. Losses at the gene ends were 6 bases for V and 3 bases for J; bases not matched to a gene: 4. CDR1 LNHDA and CDR2 SQIVND come from the germline V gene (reference sequence). CDR3 region: CASSLDREETQYF. The CDR3 coding sequence is TGTGCCAGTAGCCTTGACAGGGAAGAGACCCAGTACTTC.

The chain has TRBV19 and TRBJ2-3; 8 nucleotides agree with TRBD1. There are 15 residues in the CDR3. In germline, CDR1 is LNHDA, CDR2 SQIVND (reference sequence). Trimming at V came to 5 bases and at J to 6 bases, leaving 10 bases not matched to a gene. CDR3 residues: CASSPDRAAGDTQYF. In DNA, the CDR3 is TGTGCCAGTAGTCCGGACAGGGCCGCCGGGGATACGCAGTATTTT.

This clone has a single count. The V and J genes are TRBV15 and TRBJ1-1; 9 bases line up with TRBD1. CDR3 length: 16 amino acids. V lost 3 bases and J lost 5; bases outside the gene matches: 10. Germline loops: CDR1 LNHNV, CDR2 YYDKDF (reference sequence). The CDR3 region is CATSSGTTGGRTEAFF. The CDR3 DNA sequence: TGTGCCACCAGCAGCGGTACGACAGGGGGGAGGACTGAAGCTTTCTTT.

The chain recombines TRBV7-8 with TRBJ1-5; TRBD1 aligns across 9 bases. Germline assignment: CDR1 SGHVS and CDR2 FQNEAQ. V trimming: 7 bases; J trimming: 0 bases; junction bases outside the gene matches: 7. This CDR3 has 16 residues. CDR3 coding DNA: TGTGCCAGCACCCCAACAGGGGGCTCTAGCAATCAGCCCCAGCATTTT. Its protein is CASTPTGGSSNQPQHF.

The gene calls are TRBV15 and TRBJ1-6; TRBD1 is a possible D gene (6 bases). V was shortened by 5 bases and J by 7 bases, with 15 bases between the two germline ends. This CDR3 is built from 15 residues. Per the germline V gene, CDR1 is LNHNV and CDR2 is YYDKDF (reference sequence). The CDR3 DNA follows: TGTGCCACCAGCCGGGGTACAGGGAGCAATTCACCCCTCCACTTT. It is translated as CATSRGTGSNSPLHF.

The sample holds a few counts of this clone. The rearrangement links TRBV28 to TRBJ1-3, with TRBD1 as a possible D gene (5 bases). CDR1 is MDHEN and CDR2 is SYDVKM in the germline V gene. V shed 5 bases and J shed 0 bases, with 11 bases lying between them. The CDR3 covers 15 residues. The CDR3 DNA follows: TGTGCCAGCAGTCGGCGACAGCTCTCTGGAAACACCATATATTTT. Translation: CASSRRQLSGNTIYF.

V and J are TRBV18 and TRBJ2-7, with 9 bases fitting TRBD1. This CDR3 has 14 amino acids. CDR1 is KGHSH, CDR2 LQKENI, per germline. The V and J ends lost 2 bases and 4 bases, in that order; junction bases with no gene match: 3. The CDR3 here is CASSPRGQGYEQYF. CDR3 coding DNA: TGTGCCAGCTCACCAAGGGGACAGGGTTACGAGCAGTACTTC.

The chain combines TRBV27 with TRBJ1-1, with D unresolved. This CDR3 is built from 16 residues. CDR1 is MNHEY and CDR2 is SMNVEV in the germline V gene (reference sequence). Trimming took off 4 bases at V and 1 base at J, with 16 bases between the two ends. CDR3 DNA sequence: TGTGCCAGCAGTTCCCAACCCAATGCCAGGAACACTGAAGCTTTCTTT. Translation gives CASSSQPNARNTEAFF.

Here the CDR3 DNA reads TGTGCCAGCAGTTTGGGGGGGACAGGGACATCACCCCTCCACTTT. This encodes CASSLGGTGTSPLHF. This chain links TRBV6-5 with TRBJ1-6; 9 positions match TRBD1. With 4 bases clipped from V and 10 bases from J, the junction kept 8 bases outside the gene matches. Germline loops: CDR1 MNHEY, CDR2 SVGAGI. This CDR3 has 15 amino acids.

The chain recombines TRBV7-6 with TRBJ1-5; D uncertain. The V gene's germline CDR1 is SGHVS and CDR2 FNYEAQ. This CDR3 spans 15 amino acids. V lost 1 base, J lost 7 bases, and 14 bases lay in between. As DNA, the CDR3 is TGTGCCAGCAGCTTAGATTATCGGGGAGACCAGCCCCAGCATTTT. Protein sequence: CASSLDYRGDQPQHF.

This clone was counted only a few times. The chain joins TRBV19 to TRBJ1-5; 11 bases line up with TRBD1. CDR1 is LNHDA, CDR2 SQIVND, per germline (reference sequence). After removal of 4 bases from V and 1 base from J, the junction contained 3 bases not matched to a gene. The CDR3 has 16 amino acids. CDR3 sequence (DNA): TGTGCCAGTAGTACCCGGACAGGGGGCAGCAATCAGCCCCAGCATTTT. It specifies CASSTRTGGSNQPQHF.

The CDR3 bases are TGTGCCAGCAGCTCCGGACAGAGCTCCTACGAGCAGTACTTC. This gives the protein CASSSGQSSYEQYF. The V and J genes are TRBV7-9 and TRBJ2-7; tentative D call: TRBD1 (6 bases). V lost 4 bases to trimming and J lost 0 bases, with 10 bases between them. This CDR3 has 14 residues. CDR1 is SEHNR, CDR2 FQNEAQ, per germline (reference sequence).

This chain links TRBV19 with TRBJ2-7, with 7 nucleotides matching TRBD1. V shed 5 bases and J 3 bases; nucleotides not matched to a gene: 4. Germline CDR1 is LNHDA and CDR2 is SQIVND (reference sequence). This CDR3 contains 13 residues. CDR3 sequence (DNA): TGTGCCAGTAGTCGAGGGACAGACTACGAGCAGTACTTC. Amino acids: CASSRGTDYEQYF.

This clone was seen a handful of times. The V call is TRBV7-9, the J call TRBJ2-7, with D perhaps matching TRBD2 (5 bases). CDR3 length equals 14 residues. V lost 0 bases and J 0 bases, leaving 6 bases between the germline ends. Germline V CDR1 and CDR2: SEHNR, FQNEAQ (reference sequence). CDR3 amino acids: CASSLAGSSYEQYF. CDR3 coding DNA: TGTGCCAGCAGCTTAGCGGGGAGCTCCTACGAGCAGTACTTC.

This clone came up a few times. The CDR3 sequence: CASSEREGTGGYEQYF. CDR3 sequence (DNA): TGTGCCAGCAGTGAACGGGAAGGGACAGGGGGCTACGAGCAGTACTTC. The gene calls are TRBV6-1 and TRBJ2-7; 11 bases agree with TRBD1. Losses at the gene ends were 2 bases for V and 3 bases for J; bases not matched to a gene: 6. CDR1 is MNHNS, CDR2 SASEGT, per germline. The CDR3 runs to 16 residues.

V gene TRBV5-5 combines with J gene TRBJ1-6, with TRBD1 matching over 7 bases. The junction had 8 bases not matched to a gene; V was cut back by 3 bases and J by 2 bases. This CDR3 contains 17 residues. Germline-derived CDR1 and CDR2 are SGHKS and YYEKEE (reference sequence). CDR3 in DNA: TGTGCCAGCAGCTCCAGGACAGGACTCACCTATAATTCACCCCTCCACTTT. It specifies CASSSRTGLTYNSPLHF.

The chain uses TRBV5-1 and TRBJ2-3, with D tentatively TRBD2 (7 bases). This CDR3 has 13 amino acids. Trimming removed 3 bases at V and 5 bases at J, with 10 bases between. CDR1 and CDR2 (germline): SGHRS, YFSETQ. The CDR3 DNA is TGCGCCAGCAGCTGGAGGGGGGGAGATACGCAGTATTTT. Translating it yields CASSWRGGDTQYF.

This chain links TRBV5-4 with TRBJ2-7, with D possibly matching TRBD2 (5 bases). The CDR3 runs to 16 residues. V was cut by 2 bases and J by 2 bases, with 17 bases left in between. In germline, CDR1 is SGHNT, CDR2 YYREEE (reference sequence). CDR3 amino acids: CASSLVRTSTPYEQYF. The CDR3 DNA follows: TGTGCCAGCAGCTTAGTAAGGACTTCCACTCCCTACGAGCAGTACTTC.

The gene calls are TRBV7-9 and TRBJ2-4; 8 bases are a match to TRBD1. Germline V gene sequence: CDR1 SEHNR, CDR2 FQNEAQ (reference sequence). The CDR3 is made up of 14 amino acids. The J segment lost 7 bases and the V segment lost 2 bases, leaving 4 bases of the junction unmatched. CDR3 nucleotide sequence: TGTGCCAGCAGCTTAAGGCAGGGGGCTAACATTCAGTACTTC. Amino acid sequence: CASSLRQGANIQYF. Full variable domain (rest looked up from reference TRBV7-9 and TRBJ2-4): DTGVSQNPRHKITKRGQNVTFRCDPISEHNRLYWYRQTLGQGPEFLTYFQNEAQLEKSRLLSDRFSAERPKGSFSTLEIQRTEQGDSAMYLCASSLRQGANIQYFGAGTRLSVL.